Listed here are 22 T cell receptor beta chains from one sample, sequenced in a study of blood T cell dynamics during melanoma immunotherapy. Time point given: week 3, after first cycle of checkpoint inhibitor. Assay used: immunoSEQ multiplex PCR; TCRdb lists only in-frame clones, some missing. The data contain roughly 8,700 clones, 85% of them singletons. This specimen consisted of blood, obtained from a patient treated with checkpoint blockade. These TCRs come from a human donor with melanoma.

The rearrangement uses TRBV10-3 and TRBJ1-1, with 7 bases aligning to TRBD1. This CDR3 is 16 amino acids long. Germline V lookup: CDR1 ENHRY, CDR2 SYGVKD. V dropped 2 bases and J dropped 5; count of bases not matched to a gene: 11. CDR3 sequence: CAISERQGGFGTEAFF. The CDR3 DNA reads as TGTGCCATCAGTGAGAGACAGGGTGGTTTTGGAACTGAAGCTTTCTTT.

The chain has TRBV6-6 and TRBJ2-2; D is ambiguous. V was pared by 8 bases and J by 0 bases, with 7 bases between. This CDR3 is built from 13 residues. Germline V CDR1 and CDR2: MNHNY, SVGAGI (reference sequence). The CDR3 here is CASQGANTGELFF. The DNA for the CDR3 is TGTGCCAGCCAAGGCGCGAACACCGGGGAGCTGTTTTTT.

This chain uses TRBV6-5 with TRBJ1-4; D gene unclear. The CDR3 loop spans 15 amino acids. The V gene lost 6 bases and the J gene lost 4 bases, with 15 bases spanning the gap. Germline values: CDR1 MNHEY, CDR2 SVGAGI. CDR3 sequence reads: CASSPQTGFNEKLFF. CDR3 sequence (DNA): TGTGCCAGCAGCCCCCAGACGGGCTTTAATGAAAAACTGTTTTTT.

This clone has just a few counts. The chain couples TRBV6-4 to TRBJ1-5; the D is unclear. CDR3 length: 13 amino acids. V was shortened by 2 bases and J by 7 bases, with 9 bases between the two germline ends. Germline V CDR1 and CDR2: MRHNA, SNTAGT. The CDR3: CASSDNIGQPQHF. The CDR3 nucleotides are TGTGCCAGCAGTGACAACATTGGGCAGCCCCAGCATTTT.

The CDR3 loop is CASSFGDRVIGTQYF. The CDR3 DNA reads as TGTGCCAGCAGCTTCGGGGACAGGGTAATCGGGACCCAGTACTTC. The rearrangement links TRBV5-6 to TRBJ2-5; 9 nucleotides line up with TRBD1. The CDR3 is 15 amino acids. Germline-derived CDR1 and CDR2 are SGHDT and YYEEEE. V trimming: 2 bases; J trimming: 7 bases; junction bases outside the gene matches: 9.

The chain combines TRBV5-1 with TRBJ1-2; D may be TRBD1 (6 bases). Germline-derived CDR1 and CDR2 are SGHRS and YFSETQ. The CDR3 sequence is 16 residues long. V was pared by 0 bases and J by 0 bases, with 12 bases between. CDR3 DNA: TGCGCCAGCAGCTTGGTGTCAGGGGCCCCTAACTATGGCTACACCTTC. Residues: CASSLVSGAPNYGYTF.

The chain carries TRBV5-4 and TRBJ1-2, with a weak D call TRBD1 (5 bases). V lost 4 bases and J lost 7, with 11 bases in between. Germline V gene data show CDR1 as SGHNT and CDR2 as YYREEE (reference sequence). The CDR3 has 12 residues. Here the CDR3 reads CASSPGTAGYTF. The CDR3 DNA reads TGTGCCAGCAGCCCCGGGACGGCTGGCTACACCTTC. The variable domain in full, with the rest retrieved from reference TRBV5-4 and TRBJ1-2, is ETGVTQSPTHLIKTRGQQVTLRCSSQSGHNTVSWYQQALGQGPQFIFQYYREEENGRGNFPPRFSGLQFPNYSSELNVNALELDDSALYLCASSPGTAGYTFGSGTRLTVV.

The J gene is TRBJ2-5, the V gene TRBV11-1; D may be TRBD1 (6 bases). The CDR3 length is 15 residues. CDR1 and CDR2 (germline): SGHAT, FQDESV (reference sequence). V was trimmed by 5 bases and J by 2 bases, leaving 15 bases between them. The CDR3 loop is CASSPQGHPQETQYF. For the CDR3, the DNA is TGTGCCAGCAGCCCCCAGGGACACCCACAAGAGACCCAGTACTTC.

This clone showed up just a few times. The genes are TRBV2 and TRBJ1-5; D is undetermined. Trimming cost V 10 bases and J 6 bases, with 16 bases left between them. Germline CDR1 SNHLY, CDR2 FYNNEI. The CDR3 loop spans 13 amino acids. CDR3 residues: CATKGMAAQPQHF. For the CDR3, the DNA is TGTGCCACCAAAGGTATGGCAGCTCAGCCCCAGCATTTT.

Only one count was recorded for this clone. The CDR3 DNA sequence: TGCGCCAGCAGTCAATTATTAGGGGACACCGGGGAGCTGTTTTTT. It yields the protein CASSQLLGDTGELFF. The V gene is TRBV4-3, the J gene TRBJ2-2, with D perhaps TRBD1 (5 bases). With 6 bases removed from V and 3 bases from J, the gap between germline ends came to 14 bases. The CDR3 spans 15 residues. Germline V gene sequence: CDR1 LGHNA, CDR2 YSLEER.

CDR3 amino acids: CASSVGQGSPLHF. The CDR3, as DNA: TGTGCCAGCAGCGTTGGACAGGGGTCACCCCTCCACTTT. The chain couples TRBV2 to TRBJ1-6; 9 nucleotides match TRBD1. Looked up from germline, CDR1 is SNHLY and CDR2 is FYNNEI. Germline trimming cut 6 bases from V and 10 bases from J; bases unmatched to any gene: 4. This CDR3 spans 13 amino acids.

The chain employs TRBV6-5 and TRBJ2-7; 8 bases line up with TRBD1. Trimming cost V 6 bases and J 3 bases; bases outside gene matches: 7. Germline V lookup: CDR1 MNHEY, CDR2 SVGAGI. The CDR3 loop spans 14 amino acids. The CDR3 loop reads CASRRGQGIYEQYF. The CDR3 DNA reads TGTGCCAGCAGACGAGGACAGGGAATCTACGAGCAGTACTTC.

The chain couples TRBV4-1 to TRBJ1-1; no definite D call. CDR3 length equals 15 residues. Trimming stripped 1 base from V and 2 bases from J, with 11 bases between. Germline V gives CDR1 MGHRA, CDR2 YSYEKL. The CDR3 loop is CASSQGAAANTEAFF. Here the CDR3 DNA reads TGCGCCAGCAGCCAAGGCGCAGCGGCCAACACTGAAGCTTTCTTT.

This chain joins TRBV5-1 and TRBJ1-5; unclear D gene. Trimming removed 0 bases at V and 6 bases at J, with 13 bases between. The CDR3 extends over 15 amino acids. Germline-derived CDR1 and CDR2 are SGHRS and YFSETQ. CDR3 DNA sequence: TGCGCCAGCAGCTTGGAGGGAGCGGCGGGTCAGCCCCAGCATTTT. This translates into CASSLEGAAGQPQHF. Based on the CDR3 plus reference TRBV5-1 and TRBJ1-5, the full variable domain is KAGVTQTPRYLIKTRGQQVTLSCSPISGHRSVSWYQQTPGQGLQFLFEYFSETQRNKGNFPGRFSGRQFSNSRSEMNVSTLELGDSALYLCASSLEGAAGQPQHFGDGTRLSIL.

The rearrangement joins TRBV6-1 to TRBJ1-2; D unclear. The CDR3 is made up of 16 amino acids. Germline CDR1 MNHNS, CDR2 SASEGT. The V and J ends lost 0 bases and 4 bases respectively, with 15 bases between them. The CDR3 here is CASSEATEPTIYGYTF. The CDR3 DNA reads as TGTGCCAGCAGTGAAGCGACGGAGCCGACAATCTATGGCTACACCTTC.

The rearrangement links TRBV15 to TRBJ2-5; no clear D gene. The CDR3 runs 14 residues. CDR1 LNHNV and CDR2 YYDKDF come from the germline V gene (reference sequence). With 6 bases removed from V and 6 bases from J, the gap between germline ends came to 17 bases. Here the CDR3 DNA reads TGTGCCACCAGAGACGACGAATGGCAGCAGACCCAGTACTTC. Translated: CATRDDEWQQTQYF.

The chain uses TRBV12-2 and TRBJ1-2; the D call in the table, TRBD1, was not verified against the DNA. TRBV12-2 is tagged as a pseudogene. This CDR3 has 15 residues. CDR3 nucleotide sequence: TGTGCAAGTCGCTGGACCCGGGACAGGGGGCTGGGCTACACCTTC. Residues: CASRWTRDRGLGYTF.

V gene TRBV30 combines with J gene TRBJ2-7; no definite D call. This CDR3 has 13 amino acids. V dropped 0 bases and J dropped 3 bases, with 9 bases sitting between them. Per the germline V gene, CDR1 is GTSNPN and CDR2 is SVGIG (reference sequence). The CDR3 DNA reads TGTGCCTGGAGTGTACCCCCAGGCTACGAGCAGTACTTC. Encoded protein: CAWSVPPGYEQYF.

The sample holds a few counts of this clone. The V and J genes are TRBV6-1 and TRBJ2-2, with TRBD1 identical over 8 bases. The ends lost 6 bases at V and 7 bases at J; junction bases unmatched: 10. This CDR3 comprises 15 residues. The germline V gene has CDR1 MNHNS and CDR2 SASEGT. CDR3: CASRPDRGASGELFF. Written as DNA, the CDR3 is TGTGCCAGCAGACCCGACAGGGGCGCCAGCGGGGAGCTGTTTTTT.

The V gene is TRBV7-2, the J gene TRBJ1-2; possibly TRBD1 for D (6 bases). CDR1 is SGHTA, CDR2 FQGNSA, per germline. This CDR3 is built from 14 residues. Trimming took 2 bases from V and 8 from J, leaving 15 bases between them. DNA of the CDR3: TGTGCCAGCAGCTTAAACGCGGGGGCTGAGGGCTACACCTTC. Its protein is CASSLNAGAEGYTF.

The V and J genes are TRBV11-1 and TRBJ2-2; D unclear. This CDR3 contains 12 residues. The V end lost 2 bases, the J end lost 2 bases, and 0 bases lay between the germline ends. CDR1 is SGHAT, CDR2 FQDESV, per germline (reference sequence). The CDR3 here is CASSLNTGELFF. CDR3 coding DNA: TGTGCCAGCAGCTTAAACACCGGGGAGCTGTTTTTT. Complete variable domain (other parts from reference TRBV11-1 and TRBJ2-2): EAEVAQSPRYKITEKSQAVAFWCDPISGHATLYWYRQILGQGPELLVQFQDESVVDDSQLPKDRFSAERLKGVDSTLKIQPAELGDSAMYLCASSLNTGELFFGEGSRLTVL.

The chain combines TRBV4-2 with TRBJ2-7; D remains ambiguous. CDR1 and CDR2 (germline): LGHNA, YNFKEQ. The CDR3 totals 13 residues. With 3 bases removed from V and 4 bases from J, the gap between germline ends came to 10 bases. CDR3 coding DNA: TGTGCCAGCAGCCAGCTCGTGGGGTACGAGCAGTACTTC. It yields the protein CASSQLVGYEQYF.